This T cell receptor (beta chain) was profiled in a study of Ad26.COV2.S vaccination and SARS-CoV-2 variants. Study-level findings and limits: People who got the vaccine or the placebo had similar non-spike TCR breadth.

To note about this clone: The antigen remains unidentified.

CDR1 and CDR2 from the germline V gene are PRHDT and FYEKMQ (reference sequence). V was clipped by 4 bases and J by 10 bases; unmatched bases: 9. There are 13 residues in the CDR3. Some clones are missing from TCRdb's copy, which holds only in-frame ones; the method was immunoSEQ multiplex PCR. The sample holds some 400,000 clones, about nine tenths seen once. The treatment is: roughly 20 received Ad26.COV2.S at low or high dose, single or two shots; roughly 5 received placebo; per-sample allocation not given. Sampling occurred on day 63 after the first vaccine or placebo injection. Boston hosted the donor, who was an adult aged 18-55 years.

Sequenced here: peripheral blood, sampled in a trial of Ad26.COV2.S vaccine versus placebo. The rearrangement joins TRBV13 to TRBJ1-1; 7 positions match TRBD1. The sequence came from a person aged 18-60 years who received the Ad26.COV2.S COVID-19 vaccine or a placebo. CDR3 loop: CASSSLTGSGAFF. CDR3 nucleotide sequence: TGTGCCAGCAGCTCCCTGACAGGGTCGGGAGCTTTCTTT.